These 32 T cell receptor beta chains share one sample of origin, sequenced in a study of shared clonotypes between healthy human individuals. This table comes from immunoSEQ multiplex PCR, and its TCRdb copy is limited to in-frame clones, with some not included. The sample records 550,000 to 700,000 clones, around four fifths being singletons. Sequenced sample: memory CD4+ T cells sorted from blood. As for subset: CD45RA-negative fraction. Receptors originate from a woman aged 25 to 39 in good health.

J is TRBJ2-1 and V is TRBV7-9; D is perhaps TRBD2 (7 bases). This CDR3 spans 18 amino acids. V shed 4 bases and J shed 5 bases, with 24 bases lying between them. Per the germline V gene, CDR1 is SEHNR and CDR2 is FQNEAQ (reference sequence). The CDR3 loop is CASSSLRGRTRGDNEQFF. The CDR3 coding sequence is TGTGCCAGCAGCTCCCTCAGGGGTCGGACTAGGGGGGACAATGAGCAGTTCTTC.

The chain carries TRBV28 and TRBJ2-5, with D maybe TRBD1 (6 bases). Trimming shortened V by 1 base and J by 5 bases, and 11 bases separated the two germline ends. This CDR3 contains 14 residues. CDR1 is MDHEN, CDR2 SYDVKM, per germline. CDR3 residues: CASSLYSRGETQYF. For the CDR3, the DNA is TGTGCCAGCAGTTTATATTCTAGGGGGGAGACCCAGTACTTC.

The rearrangement uses TRBV6-1 and TRBJ2-5; 9 nucleotides match TRBD1. This CDR3 contains 17 residues. J lost 2 bases, V lost 4 bases, and 11 bases had no gene match. Germline V gene lookup returns CDR1 MNHNS and CDR2 SASEGT. The CDR3 here is CASSGRPVDRGQETQYF. The CDR3 nucleotides read TGTGCCAGCAGTGGTCGACCCGTTGACAGGGGGCAAGAGACCCAGTACTTC.

The chain uses TRBV6-6 and TRBJ1-2; 8 nucleotides align to TRBD1. Losses at the gene ends were 6 bases for V and 4 bases for J; bases not matched to a gene: 13. There are 16 residues in the CDR3. Germline loops: CDR1 MNHNY, CDR2 SVGAGI (reference sequence). The chain's CDR3 is CASRSAQGDNIYGYTF. DNA for the CDR3: TGTGCCAGCAGATCCGCACAGGGGGACAATATCTATGGCTACACCTTC.

This clone has at least ten counts. CDR3 coding DNA: TGTGCCAGTAGCACTCCGGGACAGGGGCCTGGAAGTAATCAGCCCCAGCATTTT. This translates into CASSTPGQGPGSNQPQHF. The chain couples TRBV19 to TRBJ1-5; 10 nucleotides align to TRBD1. Trimming cost V 6 bases and J 4 bases; bases outside gene matches: 15. The CDR3 spans 18 residues. Germline V lookup: CDR1 LNHDA, CDR2 SQIVND (reference sequence).

This sequence joins TRBV10-3 and TRBJ2-1; 11 bases fit TRBD2. The CDR3 has 19 residues. From germline, CDR1 is ENHRY and CDR2 SYGVKD. V dropped 2 bases and J dropped 8; count of bases not matched to a gene: 17. The CDR3 DNA reads TGTGCCATCAGTGAGAGCCGATTAGCGGGAGGGGGTAGACGGGATGAGCAGTTCTTC. Translated, it gives CAISESRLAGGGRRDEQFF.

CDR3 in DNA: TGTGCCAGCAGCTACAAAGCGGGAGGGCCCCACGAGCAGTACTTC. Translation gives CASSYKAGGPHEQYF. This chain joins TRBV7-2 and TRBJ2-7, with 10 nucleotides matching TRBD2. The J segment lost 5 bases and the V segment lost 4 bases, leaving 8 bases of the junction unmatched. The CDR3 loop spans 15 amino acids. CDR1 is SGHTA and CDR2 is FQGNSA in the germline V gene.

CDR3 sequence reads: CASSLETAAKNIQYF. Here the CDR3 DNA reads TGTGCCAGCAGCTTAGAGACAGCCGCCAAAAACATTCAGTACTTC. The chain has TRBV7-8 and TRBJ2-4, with D maybe TRBD1 (5 bases). The V and J ends lost 1 base and 1 base respectively, with 8 bases between them. This CDR3 has 15 residues. Germline CDR1 reads SGHVS; CDR2 reads FQNEAQ.

This clone was observed a handful of times. The CDR3 loop is CAIRDGGSTDTQYF. CDR3 DNA sequence: TGCGCCATTAGGGACGGCGGAAGCACAGATACGCAGTATTTT. The V call is TRBV5-1, the J call TRBJ2-3; either TRBD1 or TRBD2 may fit D (5 bases each). V dropped 9 bases and J dropped 0 bases, with 14 bases sitting between them. The germline CDR1 and CDR2 sequences are SGHRS and YFSETQ. The CDR3 length is 14 residues.

The V gene is TRBV19, the J gene TRBJ2-1, with 7 nucleotides matching TRBD2. V was pared by 6 bases and J by 7 bases, with 15 bases of the junction left unmatched. CDR3 size: 16 residues. The V gene's germline CDR1 is LNHDA and CDR2 SQIVND (reference sequence). The CDR3 nucleotides are TGTGCCAGTAGCCACGGTTCGGCGGGAGTTTCAAATGAGCAGTTCTTC. Its translation: CASSHGSAGVSNEQFF.

This chain uses TRBV11-2 with TRBJ2-7, with 8 positions matching TRBD1. V was clipped by 0 bases and J by 6 bases; unmatched bases: 7. Germline V CDR1 and CDR2: SGHAT, FQNNGV. The CDR3 sequence is 15 residues long. CDR3 nucleotides: TGTGCCAGCAGCTTAGATGCCAGGGGGCGGGGCGAGCAGTACTTC. Its protein is CASSLDARGRGEQYF.

As to this clone: With a much larger clone just one base away, this may be a read error. This chain connects TRBV28 to TRBJ2-5; 11 bases map to TRBD2. The germline V gene encodes CDR1 MDHEN and CDR2 SYDVKM. The CDR3 runs 21 residues. For the CDR3, the DNA is TGTGTCAGCAGTTTAGGGACAGGGACTAGCGGTATAAATTGGTACCAAGAGACCCAGTACTTC. Translating it yields CVSSLGTGTSGINWYQETQYF.

The chain carries TRBV9 and TRBJ1-2, with D hard to call. Germline loops: CDR1 SGDLS, CDR2 YYNGEE. V lost 1 base to trimming and J lost 7 bases, with 11 bases between them. This CDR3 has 13 amino acids. The CDR3 reads CASSVQAEGGYTF. The DNA for the CDR3 is TGTGCCAGCAGCGTACAAGCGGAGGGTGGCTACACCTTC.

The V call is TRBV30, the J call TRBJ2-7; D not certain. The CDR3 totals 12 residues. Germline V gene data show CDR1 as GTSNPN and CDR2 as SVGIG (reference sequence). The V end lost 3 bases, the J end lost 3 bases, and 9 bases lay between the germline ends. CDR3 DNA sequence: TGTGCCTGGAGGTTCTCGGGCTACGAGCAGTACTTC. This sequence encodes CAWRFSGYEQYF.

This clone has a handful of counts. This rearrangement joins TRBV4-1 to TRBJ1-6; perhaps TRBD1 as D (5 bases). The CDR3 is 15 residues long. Trimming shortened V by 6 bases and J by 8 bases, and 17 bases separated the two germline ends. The germline CDR1 and CDR2 sequences are MGHRA and YSYEKL. The CDR3 nucleotides are TGCGCCAGCAGGGGCGGTGCAGGGCGGGATTCACCCCTCCACTTT. Its translation is CASRGGAGRDSPLHF.

The chain is built from TRBV5-1 and TRBJ2-1; possible D gene TRBD2, 6 bases. The CDR3 has 16 amino acids. The germline V and J ends were trimmed by 6 bases and 0 bases, with 16 bases remaining between them. Germline CDR1 and CDR2: SGHRS and YFSETQ. The CDR3 loop reads CASTLGRGSSYNEQFF. DNA for the CDR3: TGCGCCAGCACCTTAGGGCGGGGAAGCTCCTACAATGAGCAGTTCTTC.

The chain has TRBV5-1 and TRBJ2-1; 11 bases align to TRBD1. Germline CDR1 and CDR2: SGHRS and YFSETQ. V lost 0 bases, J lost 4 bases, and 6 bases stayed unmatched. This CDR3 comprises 17 residues. The CDR3 loop reads CASSLAPGTGGYNEQFF. For the CDR3, the DNA is TGCGCCAGCAGCTTGGCCCCAGGGACAGGGGGTTACAATGAGCAGTTCTTC.

The V call is TRBV4-2, the J call TRBJ1-5, with D perhaps TRBD1 (5 bases). Trimming cost V 0 bases and J 2 bases, with 20 bases left between them. The germline V gene has CDR1 LGHNA and CDR2 YNFKEQ. CDR3 length equals 19 residues. The CDR3 coding sequence is TGTGCCAGCAGCCAAGAGGTCTCTGGGGGGGATGGGGGCAATCAGCCCCAGCATTTT. Its protein product is CASSQEVSGGDGGNQPQHF.

This chain connects TRBV10-3 to TRBJ2-2; TRBD2 aligns across 8 bases. The V and J ends lost 8 bases and 5 bases, in that order; junction bases with no gene match: 10. The length of the CDR3 is 15 residues. CDR1 is ENHRY and CDR2 is SYGVKD in the germline V gene. CDR3 region: CAIGTSGSPTGELFF. CDR3 bases: TGTGCCATCGGTACTAGCGGATCACCAACCGGGGAGCTGTTTTTT.

V and J are TRBV28 and TRBJ1-2, with D unclear. Germline V lookup: CDR1 MDHEN, CDR2 SYDVKM. The CDR3 spans 15 residues. Trimming cost V 3 bases and J 2 bases, with 13 bases left between them. The CDR3, as DNA: TGTGCCAGCAGTTTCTCCCCGACCTTGAACTATGGCTACACCTTC. It translates to CASSFSPTLNYGYTF.

This chain links TRBV20-1 with TRBJ2-7; D remains ambiguous. Germline V gene sequence: CDR1 DFQATT, CDR2 SNEGSKA (reference sequence). This CDR3 has 10 amino acids. V lost 5 bases and J 6 bases, leaving 8 bases between the germline ends. This CDR3 is CSASSPEQYF. In DNA form, the CDR3 reads TGCAGTGCTTCATCGCCCGAGCAGTACTTC.

The sample holds many counts of this clone. Other DNA sequences from this sample encode an identical CDR3 as well. The rearrangement joins TRBV18 to TRBJ2-7; the D is unclear. V dropped 2 bases and J dropped 2 bases, with 10 bases sitting between them. Germline loops: CDR1 KGHSH, CDR2 LQKENI. The CDR3 totals 14 residues. The CDR3 spells CASSPRTETYEQYF. CDR3 nucleotides: TGTGCCAGCTCACCAAGAACGGAAACCTACGAGCAGTACTTC.

The gene calls are TRBV5-1 and TRBJ2-2, with D hard to call. The CDR3 consists of 15 residues. The V end lost 1 base, the J end lost 8 bases, and 15 bases lay between the germline ends. Germline CDR1 is SGHRS and CDR2 is YFSETQ. Here the CDR3 reads CASSLSADQSGELFF. The CDR3 DNA is TGCGCCAGCAGCTTGTCGGCAGATCAATCGGGGGAGCTGTTTTTT.

The chain recombines TRBV30 with TRBJ2-3, with 7 bases fitting TRBD1. CDR1 and CDR2 (germline): GTSNPN, SVGIG (reference sequence). The V gene end was trimmed by 1 base and the J gene end by 6 bases; junction bases not matched to a gene: 7. CDR3 length: 14 amino acids. This CDR3 reads CAWSGTGAPDTQYF. In DNA form, the CDR3 reads TGTGCCTGGAGTGGAACAGGGGCCCCGGATACGCAGTATTTT.

The chain has TRBV6-1 and TRBJ2-1; 9 bases fit TRBD2. CDR1 and CDR2 (germline): MNHNS, SASEGT. V was clipped by 3 bases and J by 5 bases; unmatched bases: 8. The CDR3 covers 16 residues. The CDR3 spells CASSDTGLARNNEQFF. The CDR3 bases are TGTGCCAGCAGTGACACAGGACTAGCGAGGAACAATGAGCAGTTCTTC.

This clone was seen only once. The rearrangement links TRBV4-2 to TRBJ2-3; the match to TRBD2 covers 7 bases. From germline, CDR1 is LGHNA and CDR2 YNFKEQ. This CDR3 spans 17 amino acids. V lost 0 bases, J lost 5 bases, and 11 bases stayed unmatched. This chain's CDR3 is CASSQDPAAGEVDTQYF. DNA for the CDR3: TGTGCCAGCAGCCAAGATCCGGCTGCGGGAGAGGTAGATACGCAGTATTTT.

With respect to this clone: This specimen includes other DNA sequences encoding the same CDR3. The chain joins TRBV4-1 to TRBJ1-5; TRBD1 might be the D (6 bases). The CDR3 is made up of 13 amino acids. The germline V and J ends were trimmed by 4 bases and 4 bases, with 8 bases remaining between them. In germline, CDR1 is MGHRA, CDR2 YSYEKL. This chain's CDR3 is CASSRGPNQPQHF. CDR3 bases: TGCGCCAGCAGCCGGGGGCCGAATCAGCCCCAGCATTTT.

The chain recombines TRBV5-1 with TRBJ1-1; no firm D call. V lost 0 bases, J lost 11 bases, and 14 bases lay in between. This CDR3 comprises 13 residues. CDR1 is SGHRS, CDR2 YFSETQ, per germline. The CDR3 spells CASSLDSASGAFF. CDR3 in DNA: TGCGCCAGCAGCTTGGATTCCGCAAGCGGTGCTTTCTTT.

This rearrangement joins TRBV27 to TRBJ2-3; D is ambiguous. The CDR3 totals 12 residues. CDR1 is MNHEY and CDR2 is SMNVEV in the germline V gene (reference sequence). Trimming took off 5 bases at V and 6 bases at J, with 9 bases between the two ends. In nucleotides, the CDR3 is TGTGCCAGCAGTCCATCATCCGATACGCAGTATTTT. Encoded protein: CASSPSSDTQYF.

This chain connects TRBV28 to TRBJ2-7, with 10 bases aligning to TRBD2. Germline V gives CDR1 MDHEN, CDR2 SYDVKM. The CDR3 is 17 residues long. V lost 3 bases, J lost 2 bases, and 10 bases stayed unmatched. The CDR3 region is CASSFTPGLAEPYEQYF. DNA for the CDR3: TGTGCCAGCAGTTTTACCCCAGGACTAGCGGAACCCTACGAGCAGTACTTC.

V and J are TRBV7-6 and TRBJ1-2; 7 nucleotides align to TRBD1. CDR1 SGHVS and CDR2 FNYEAQ come from the germline V gene. The length of the CDR3 is 14 residues. J gave up 7 bases and V 1 base, and 6 bases lay outside the gene matches. CDR3 coding DNA: TGTGCCAGCAGCTTAGGCGGGACAGCTCTTGGCTACACCTTC. This translates into CASSLGGTALGYTF.

The genes are TRBV9 and TRBJ2-7; D uncertain. Germline V gene lookup returns CDR1 SGDLS and CDR2 YYNGEE. V was trimmed by 0 bases and J by 0 bases, leaving 10 bases between them. This CDR3 spans 15 amino acids. CDR3 coding DNA: TGTGCCAGCAGCGTAGATGGGCAGTCCTCCTACGAGCAGTACTTC. It translates to CASSVDGQSSYEQYF.